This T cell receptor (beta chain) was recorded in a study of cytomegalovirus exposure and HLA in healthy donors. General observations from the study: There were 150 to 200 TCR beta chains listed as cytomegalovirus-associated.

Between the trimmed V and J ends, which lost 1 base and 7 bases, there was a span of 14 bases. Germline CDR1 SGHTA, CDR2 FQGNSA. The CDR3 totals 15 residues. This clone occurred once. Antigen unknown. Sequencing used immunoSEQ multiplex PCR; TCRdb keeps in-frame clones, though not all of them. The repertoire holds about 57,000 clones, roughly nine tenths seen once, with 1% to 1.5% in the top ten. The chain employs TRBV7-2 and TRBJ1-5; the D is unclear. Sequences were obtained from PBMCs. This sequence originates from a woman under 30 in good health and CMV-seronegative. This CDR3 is CASSLVVGSEQPQHF. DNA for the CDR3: TGTGCCAGCAGCTTAGTTGTTGGGTCGGAGCAGCCCCAGCATTTT.